The clone carrying this T cell receptor (beta chain) was seen repeatedly, ten times or more. Its cognate antigen is unknown. An end of the junction differs from the germline gene, which may be a read error. CDR3 length equals 15 residues. The germline V gene encodes CDR1 KGHDR and CDR2 SFDVKD. A TCRbeta library incorporating unique molecular identifiers was prepared. TCRdb redid the calling of the PCR reads with MiXCR, one entry per CDR3 protein. The table shows 700,000 to 950,000 distinct CDR3 sequences, with roughly 15% occurring only once. This record comes from a study of T-cell reconstitution after alpha-beta-depleted transplantation in children. General observations from the study: T-cell counts and diversity at one year following transplant were attributed mainly to newly produced T cells. In some patients, recipient T cells and intrathymic progenitors surviving conditioning explained high day-60 diversity. There were reportedly several hundred expanded graft clones from which alpha-beta T cells came about two months after transplant.

Sequencing used PBMCs, mostly from graft donor cells, obtained 360 days after TCRalphabeta/CD19-depleted stem cell transplant. This receptor was identified in a male patient younger than 18 who had a stem cell transplant for acute lymphoblastic leukemia, so the T cells may come from the graft donor. The chain carries TRBV24-1 and TRBJ2-1; 7 nucleotides agree with TRBD1. In nucleotides, the CDR3 is TGTGCCATCAGTCCAGGGGGAGTCTCCTACAATGAGCAGTTCTTC. Encoded protein: CAISPGGVSYNEQFF.